This T cell receptor beta chain was sequenced during a study of low-dose radiotherapy and immunotherapy resistance in tumors (dated by TCRdb to between 2021 and 2023). Concerning the study at large: In Cohort 1, 0.5 Gy per fraction was delivered every 2 weeks, and a total PTV dose of 6.5 Gy was prescribed. Eight patients were included in the translational analysis: three from the first dose cohort and the first five from the second dose cohort. Intravenous cyclophosphamide at 200 mg/m2 was administered every two weeks, one day ahead of each radiation and immunotherapy administration. Starting on cycle 1 day 1, patients took 300 mg of aspirin by mouth once daily for four cycles. Nivolumab and ipilimumab were both given intravenously, with nivolumab at a 240 mg flat dose every two weeks and ipilimumab at 1 mg/kg every six weeks. Randomization of trial participants into treatment groups was not performed. In Cohort 2, 1 Gy per fraction was delivered every two weeks, for a total of 13 Gy over 26 weeks.

The run used an Illumina HiSeq 2500. Superscript III and a set of TRAV- and TRBV-specific primers were used to synthesize first-strand cDNA, so that both TCRalpha and TCRbeta chains were covered. TCRs were amplified with Phusion for roughly 20 PCR cycles, with a constant-region primer paired with the adapter attached to the V primers. The isolated mRNA was amplified using the MessageAmp II aRNA Amplification Kit, with in vitro transcription performed for roughly 15 hours at 37 degrees C. The Dynabeads mRNA DIRECT Purification Kit was used to isolate mRNA for TCR sequencing. Indexed Illumina adapters were added in a second Phusion PCR of approximately 25 cycles, after which AMPure XP beads were used to purify the products. As for how the authors treated the data: Custom Perl scripts were used to pool TCR sequences that encoded the same protein, to remove out-of-frame sequences, and to calculate the abundance of each clonotype. TCR sequences supported by only a single read were excluded from analysis. Repertoire metrics included Shannon entropy, Gini index, clonality, richness, and frequency of TCRs shared between repertoires. TCRdb passed the public sequencing reads through fastp at Q25 and MiXCR, retaining productive beta sequences. One record per CDR3 amino acid sequence lists the most common genes and DNA. TCRdb assigned the V and J calls; the authors' analysis was not used. This sample comprises tens of thousands of distinct CDR3 sequences, about a sixth of them detected only once. The top ten constitute roughly 1.4% of the sample.

As encoded in the germline V gene, CDR1 is MGHRA while CDR2 is YSYEKL. The junction shows trimming of 4 bases on V and 10 bases on J, and the gene matches do not reach 11 bases of it. Measured from the cysteine to the phenylalanine, the CDR3 is 15 residues long. Only the CDR3 DNA stays, 45 bases, in frame from base 1. About this clonotype itself: This receptor's antigen is unknown. No clone much larger than this one lies a single base away; base qualities are absent.

The sample's time point label is to be understood as: after trial treatment. The treatment or condition label corresponds to: LDRT plus nivolumab, ipilimumab, low-dose cyclophosphamide and aspirin (RACIN trial). Donors were enrolled in RACIN, a single-arm phase I dose-escalation trial combining nivolumab, ipilimumab, aspirin, low-dose cyclophosphamide and low-dose radiotherapy. Patients were eligible if they had advanced solid tumors that were TIL-negative. The clonotype originates from a male donor with prostate cancer. The V and J segments used are TRBV4-1 and TRBJ2-1; TRBD2 fits 9 bases in the junction. Sample: PBMCs, taken after low-dose radiotherapy plus immunotherapy. The nucleotide sequence reads as follows: TGCGCCAGCAGCCCAGCGGGAGGTTCCCCCCGCGAGCAGTTCTTC. This yields the protein CASSPAGGSPREQFF.